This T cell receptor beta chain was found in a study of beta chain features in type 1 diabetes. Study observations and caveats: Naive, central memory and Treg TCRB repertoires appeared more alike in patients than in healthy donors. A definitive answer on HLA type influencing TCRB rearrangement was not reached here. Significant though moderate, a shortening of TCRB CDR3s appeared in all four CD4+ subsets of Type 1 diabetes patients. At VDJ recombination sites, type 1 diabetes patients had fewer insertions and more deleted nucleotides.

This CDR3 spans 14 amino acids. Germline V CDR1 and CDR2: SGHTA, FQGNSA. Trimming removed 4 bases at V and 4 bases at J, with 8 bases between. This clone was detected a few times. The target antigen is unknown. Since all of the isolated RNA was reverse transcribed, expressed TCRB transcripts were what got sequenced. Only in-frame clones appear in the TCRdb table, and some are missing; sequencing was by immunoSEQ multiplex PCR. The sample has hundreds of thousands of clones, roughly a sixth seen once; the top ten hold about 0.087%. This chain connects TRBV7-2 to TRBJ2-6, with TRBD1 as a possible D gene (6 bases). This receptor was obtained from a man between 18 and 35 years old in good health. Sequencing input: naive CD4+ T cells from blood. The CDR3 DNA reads TGTGCCAGCAGCTGGACAGAAGGGGCCAACGTCCTGACTTTC. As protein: CASSWTEGANVLTF.